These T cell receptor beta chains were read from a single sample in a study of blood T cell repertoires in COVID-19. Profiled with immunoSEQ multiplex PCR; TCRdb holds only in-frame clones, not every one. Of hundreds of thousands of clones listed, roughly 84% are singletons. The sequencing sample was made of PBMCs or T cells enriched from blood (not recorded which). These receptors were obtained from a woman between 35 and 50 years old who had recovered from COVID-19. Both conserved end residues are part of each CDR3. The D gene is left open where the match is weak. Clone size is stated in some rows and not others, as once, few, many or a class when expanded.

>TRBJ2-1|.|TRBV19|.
TGTGCCAGTAGTATCCTCCTAGACCTCTCCTACAATGAGCAGTTCTTC
CASSILLDLSYNEQFF
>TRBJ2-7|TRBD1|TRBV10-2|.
TGCGCCAGCAAGGGACAGGGGGTATACGAGCAGTACTTC
CASKGQGVYEQYF
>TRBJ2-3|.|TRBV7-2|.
TGTGCCAGCAGAGGACTGTGGGGAGATACGCAGTATTTT
CASRGLWGDTQYF
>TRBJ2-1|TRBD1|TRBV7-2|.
TGTGCCAGCACCCAGACGAGGGACAGGGGCCCCCGTGGGCTGTTCTTC
CASTQTRDRGPRGLFF
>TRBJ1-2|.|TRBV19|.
TGTGCCAGTACCTCGGGGGTTCATTATGGCTACACCTTC
CASTSGVHYGYTF
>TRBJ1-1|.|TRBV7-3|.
TGTGCCAGCAGCCCTGGGGGGGACACTGAAGCTTTCTTT
CASSPGGDTEAFF
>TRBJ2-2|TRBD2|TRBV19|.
TGTGCCAGTTGGCCCCGAGGGCGGGAGGGCCTGGGAGCCGGGGAGCTGTTTTTT
CASWPRGREGLGAGELFF
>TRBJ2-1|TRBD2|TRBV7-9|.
TGTGCCAGCAGCTTACCGGGACTAGCTGACGAGCAGTTCTTC
CASSLPGLADEQFF
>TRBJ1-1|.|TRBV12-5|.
TGTGCTAGTGGCGTAAGGGGAGAAGCTTTCTTT
CASGVRGEAFF
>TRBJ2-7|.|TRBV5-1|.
TGCGCCAGCAGCTTGGACAGAACCTACGAGCAGTACTTC
CASSLDRTYEQYF
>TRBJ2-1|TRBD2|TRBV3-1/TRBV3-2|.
TGTGCCAGCAGCGCACAGCCTAGCGGGAGAGGCAATGAGCAGTTCTTC
CASSAQPSGRGNEQFF
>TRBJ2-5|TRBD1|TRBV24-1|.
TGTGCCACCAGTGACCGGGGACAGGGGGCAGGGACCCAGTACTTC
CATSDRGQGAGTQYF
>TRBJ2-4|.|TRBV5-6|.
TGTGCCAGCAGCCTCGCCGGGGTCCTAGCCAAAAACATTCAGTACTTC
CASSLAGVLAKNIQYF
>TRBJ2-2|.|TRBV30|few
TGTGCCTGGAGTCGTGGGGAGAGCACCGGGGAGCTGTTTTTT
CAWSRGESTGELFF
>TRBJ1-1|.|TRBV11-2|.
TGTGCCAGCAGCCTCAACAGGGTCACTGAAGCTTTCTTT
CASSLNRVTEAFF
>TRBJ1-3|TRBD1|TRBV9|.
TGTGCCAGCAGCCGGACAGGCTCTGGAAACACCATATATTTT
CASSRTGSGNTIYF
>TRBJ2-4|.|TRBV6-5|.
TGTGCCAGCAGTTCTGGGACACCGAAAGCCAAAAACATTCAGTACTTC
CASSSGTPKAKNIQYF
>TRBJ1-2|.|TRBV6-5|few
TGTGCCAGCAGTACAGGGTCCGCAAACTATGGCTACACCTTC
CASSTGSANYGYTF
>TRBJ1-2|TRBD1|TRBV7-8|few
TGTGCCAGCAGCTCGGGACAGGGTGGCTATGGCTACACCTTC
CASSSGQGGYGYTF
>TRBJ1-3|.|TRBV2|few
TGTGCCAGCAGTGAGGGCCACAACTCTGGAAACACCATATATTTT
CASSEGHNSGNTIYF
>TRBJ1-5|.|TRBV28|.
TGTGCCAGCAGTTTACGTCGACAGGTTATCAATCAGCCCCAGCATTTT
CASSLRRQVINQPQHF
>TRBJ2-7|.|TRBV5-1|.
TGCGCCAGCAGCTTGGTGGGAGGATCGTACGAGCAGTACTTC
CASSLVGGSYEQYF
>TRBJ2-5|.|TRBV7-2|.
TGTGCCAGCAGCTTAGTAAATGAGGAGACCCAGTACTTC
CASSLVNEETQYF
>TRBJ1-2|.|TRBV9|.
TGTGCCAGCAGCGGACCGGGCCAGTCGGCGGGAGGCTACACCTTC
CASSGPGQSAGGYTF
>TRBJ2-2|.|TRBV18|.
TGTGCCAGCTCACCGGCCGTGAACACCGGGGAGCTGTTTTTT
CASSPAVNTGELFF
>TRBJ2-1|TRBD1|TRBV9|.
TGTGCCAGCAGCGTAGCCTCCAGGGGGTTTAATGAGCAGTTCTTC
CASSVASRGFNEQFF
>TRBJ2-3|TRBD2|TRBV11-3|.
TGTGCCAGCAGCTTAGGGGGAGGGACAGATACGCAGTATTTT
CASSLGGGTDTQYF
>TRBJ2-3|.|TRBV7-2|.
TGTGCCAGCAGCTCGCGTCGTAGCAGCACAGATACGCAGTATTTT
CASSSRRSSTDTQYF
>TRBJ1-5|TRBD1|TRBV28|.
TGTGCCAGCAGTTTCCCCGGACAGGGGGCGGGTCAGCCCCAGCATTTT
CASSFPGQGAGQPQHF
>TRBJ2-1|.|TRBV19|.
TGTGCCAGTAGCCCGGGGTCCTACAATGAGCAGTTCTTC
CASSPGSYNEQFF
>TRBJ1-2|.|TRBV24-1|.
TGTGCCACCAGTGATCCCACGACAGAAACCATCTATGGCTACACCTTC
CATSDPTTETIYGYTF
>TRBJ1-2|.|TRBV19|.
TGTGCCAGTAGTATCAGGGATGGCTACACCTTC
CASSIRDGYTF
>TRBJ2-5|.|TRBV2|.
TGTGCCAGCAGTGGACACCGCCGGGAGACCCAGTACTTC
CASSGHRRETQYF
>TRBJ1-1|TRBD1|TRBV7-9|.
TGTGCCAGCAGCTCCCGGGACAGGAGGGACACTGAAGCTTTCTTT
CASSSRDRRDTEAFF
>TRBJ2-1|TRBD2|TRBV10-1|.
TGCGCCAGCGGAAGCGGGGGGGGCAATGAGCAGTTCTTC
CASGSGGGNEQFF
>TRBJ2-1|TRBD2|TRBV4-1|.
TGCGCCAGCAGCCCAATTAGCGGGAGGCGGTCCTATGAGCAGTTCTTC
CASSPISGRRSYEQFF
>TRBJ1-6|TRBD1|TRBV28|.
TGTGCCAGCAGCTTAGGGACAGTCAGTTCACCCCTCCACTTT
CASSLGTVSSPLHF